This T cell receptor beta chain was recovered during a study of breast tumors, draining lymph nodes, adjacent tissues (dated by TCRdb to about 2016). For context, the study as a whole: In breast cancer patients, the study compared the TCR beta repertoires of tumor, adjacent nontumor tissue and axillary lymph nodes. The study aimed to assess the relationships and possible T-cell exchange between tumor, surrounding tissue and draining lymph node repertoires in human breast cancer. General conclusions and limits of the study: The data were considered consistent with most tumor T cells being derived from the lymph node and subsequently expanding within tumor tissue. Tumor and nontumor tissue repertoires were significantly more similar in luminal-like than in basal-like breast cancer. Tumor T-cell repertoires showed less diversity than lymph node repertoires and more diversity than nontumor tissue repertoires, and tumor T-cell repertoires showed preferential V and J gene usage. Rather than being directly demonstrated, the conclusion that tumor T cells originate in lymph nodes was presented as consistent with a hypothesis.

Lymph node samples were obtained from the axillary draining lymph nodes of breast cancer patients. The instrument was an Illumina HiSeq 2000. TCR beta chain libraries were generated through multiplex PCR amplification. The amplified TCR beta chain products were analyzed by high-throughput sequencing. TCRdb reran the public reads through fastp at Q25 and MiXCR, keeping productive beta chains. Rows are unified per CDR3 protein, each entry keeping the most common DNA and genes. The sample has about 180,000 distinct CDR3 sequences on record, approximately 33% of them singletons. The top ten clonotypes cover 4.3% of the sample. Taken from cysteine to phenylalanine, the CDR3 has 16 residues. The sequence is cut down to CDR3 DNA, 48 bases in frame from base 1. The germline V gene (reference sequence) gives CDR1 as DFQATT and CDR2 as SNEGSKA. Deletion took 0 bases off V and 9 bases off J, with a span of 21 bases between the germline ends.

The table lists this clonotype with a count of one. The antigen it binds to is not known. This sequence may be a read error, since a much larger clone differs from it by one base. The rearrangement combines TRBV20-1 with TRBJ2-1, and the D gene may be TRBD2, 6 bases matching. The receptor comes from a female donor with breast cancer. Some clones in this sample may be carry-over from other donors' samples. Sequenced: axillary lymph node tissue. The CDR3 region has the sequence CSAREEVAGPGSEQFF. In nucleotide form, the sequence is TGCAGTGCTAGAGAGGAGGTGGCGGGGCCGGGGAGTGAGCAGTTCTTC.